Listed below are T cell receptor beta chains from one sample, sequenced in a study of cytomegalovirus exposure and HLA in healthy donors. Clones were sequenced by immunoSEQ multiplex PCR, and TCRdb holds only the in-frame ones, with some missing. The data hold over 80,000 clones, with about four fifths observed a single time. Sample: PBMCs. The receptors shown here come from a woman aged 70 to 79 in good health and CMV-seropositive. CDR3s include the opening cysteine and the closing phenylalanine or tryptophan. Each record gives: CDR3 protein, CDR3 DNA, V gene, clone size, CDR3 length, J gene, D gene. D genes are given only for firm matches. Rows give clone size only sometimes, using once, few, many, or a class for an expanded clone.

CDR3 protein: CASSVNSAASYEQYF
CDR3 DNA: TGTGCCAGCAGCGTAAATAGCGCGGCCTCCTACGAGCAGTACTTC
V gene: TRBV9
clone size: .
CDR3 length: 15
J gene: TRBJ2-7
D gene: .

CDR3 protein: CASSSSTGTGDYNEQFF
CDR3 DNA: TGTGCCAGCAGTTCCTCCACCGGGACAGGGGACTACAATGAGCAGTTCTTC
V gene: TRBV27
clone size: .
CDR3 length: 17
J gene: TRBJ2-1
D gene: TRBD1

CDR3 protein: CASSLGQGIYEQYF
CDR3 DNA: TGCGCCAGCAGCTTGGGTCAGGGTATCTACGAGCAGTACTTC
V gene: TRBV5-1
clone size: once
CDR3 length: 14
J gene: TRBJ2-7
D gene: .

CDR3 protein: CASSGSGTSVETQYF
CDR3 DNA: TGCGCCAGCAGCGGTTCCGGGACTAGCGTAGAGACCCAGTACTTC
V gene: TRBV5-1
clone size: .
CDR3 length: 15
J gene: TRBJ2-5
D gene: TRBD2

CDR3 protein: CASSQAGVSAFEQYF
CDR3 DNA: TGTGCCAGCAGCCAAGCGGGGGTGTCTGCCTTCGAGCAGTACTTC
V gene: TRBV4-2
clone size: .
CDR3 length: 15
J gene: TRBJ2-7
D gene: .

CDR3 protein: CASSPTDRGSYNSPLHF
CDR3 DNA: TGTGCCAGCAGTCCCACCGACAGGGGCTCCTATAATTCACCCCTCCACTTT
V gene: TRBV28
clone size: .
CDR3 length: 17
J gene: TRBJ1-6
D gene: TRBD1

CDR3 protein: CASSVRDYGYTF
CDR3 DNA: TGTGCCAGCAGTGTACGGGACTATGGCTACACCTTC
V gene: TRBV2
clone size: .
CDR3 length: 12
J gene: TRBJ1-2
D gene: .

CDR3 protein: CASSFLAVPQYEQYF
CDR3 DNA: TGTGCCAGCAGTTTCCTCGCGGTGCCCCAATACGAGCAGTACTTC
V gene: TRBV27
clone size: .
CDR3 length: 15
J gene: TRBJ2-7
D gene: .

CDR3 protein: CASTPGQGPYEQYF
CDR3 DNA: TGTGCCAGCACCCCAGGACAGGGACCCTACGAGCAGTACTTC
V gene: TRBV28
clone size: few
CDR3 length: 14
J gene: TRBJ2-7
D gene: TRBD1

CDR3 protein: CASSLVNNEQFF
CDR3 DNA: TGCGCCAGCAGCTTGGTAAACAATGAGCAGTTCTTC
V gene: TRBV5-1
clone size: .
CDR3 length: 12
J gene: TRBJ2-1
D gene: .

CDR3 protein: CASSSDRGVGGYTF
CDR3 DNA: TGTGCCAGCAGCTCGGACAGGGGGGTAGGTGGCTACACCTTC
V gene: TRBV7-2
clone size: .
CDR3 length: 14
J gene: TRBJ1-2
D gene: TRBD1

CDR3 protein: CASSFQFTGELFF
CDR3 DNA: TGTGCCAGCAGCTTTCAGTTCACCGGGGAGCTGTTTTTT
V gene: TRBV5-5
clone size: .
CDR3 length: 13
J gene: TRBJ2-2
D gene: .

CDR3 protein: CASSKWAKTNTGELFF
CDR3 DNA: TGTGCCAGCAGCAAATGGGCGAAAACGAACACCGGGGAGCTGTTTTTT
V gene: TRBV21-1
clone size: .
CDR3 length: 16
J gene: TRBJ2-2
D gene: .

CDR3 protein: CASSLTGGGDRTDTQYF
CDR3 DNA: TGTGCCAGCAGTTTAACAGGCGGGGGGGATAGGACAGATACGCAGTATTTT
V gene: TRBV28
clone size: .
CDR3 length: 17
J gene: TRBJ2-3
D gene: TRBD2

CDR3 protein: CASSLTPGQYRSETQYF
CDR3 DNA: TGTGCCAGCAGCTTAACCCCGGGACAGTACAGGTCAGAGACCCAGTACTTC
V gene: TRBV7-2
clone size: .
CDR3 length: 17
J gene: TRBJ2-5
D gene: TRBD1

CDR3 protein: CASSLVAADEQFF
CDR3 DNA: TGCGCCAGCAGCTTGGTAGCCGCGGATGAGCAGTTCTTC
V gene: TRBV5-1
clone size: .
CDR3 length: 13
J gene: TRBJ2-1
D gene: .

CDR3 protein: CASSLLGLGTKPEAFF
CDR3 DNA: TGTGCCAGCAGTTTATTGGGACTGGGGACGAAACCTGAAGCTTTCTTT
V gene: TRBV28
clone size: .
CDR3 length: 16
J gene: TRBJ1-1
D gene: .

CDR3 protein: CASSFEPMNTEAFF
CDR3 DNA: TGTGCCAGCAGCTTCGAGCCCATGAACACTGAAGCTTTCTTT
V gene: TRBV7-9
clone size: .
CDR3 length: 14
J gene: TRBJ1-1
D gene: .

CDR3 protein: CASSLALTGGRFKQPQHF
CDR3 DNA: TGTGCCAGCAGCTTAGCCCTGACGGGGGGACGGTTCAAGCAGCCCCAGCATTTT
V gene: TRBV11-2
clone size: .
CDR3 length: 18
J gene: TRBJ1-5
D gene: .

CDR3 protein: CASSPRGQGGLNTDTQYF
CDR3 DNA: TGTGCCAGCAGCCCCAGGGGACAGGGCGGTTTAAACACAGATACGCAGTATTTT
V gene: TRBV14
clone size: .
CDR3 length: 18
J gene: TRBJ2-3
D gene: TRBD1

CDR3 protein: CASSPNGVEDSNQPQHF
CDR3 DNA: TGTGCCAGCAGCCCCAACGGGGTCGAGGATAGCAATCAGCCCCAGCATTTT
V gene: TRBV11-3
clone size: .
CDR3 length: 17
J gene: TRBJ1-5
D gene: .

CDR3 protein: CASSQDLAGTKSTQYF
CDR3 DNA: TGTGCCAGCAGCCAAGACCTAGCGGGGACCAAGTCGACCCAGTACTTC
V gene: TRBV4-2
clone size: .
CDR3 length: 16
J gene: TRBJ2-5
D gene: TRBD2

CDR3 protein: CASSLNSYQPQHF
CDR3 DNA: TGTGCCAGCAGCTTAAACAGCTATCAGCCCCAGCATTTT
V gene: TRBV7-2
clone size: .
CDR3 length: 13
J gene: TRBJ1-5
D gene: .

CDR3 protein: CAISDRGLGYSNQPQHF
CDR3 DNA: TGTGCCATCAGTGACAGGGGTTTAGGGTATAGCAATCAGCCCCAGCATTTT
V gene: TRBV10-3
clone size: .
CDR3 length: 17
J gene: TRBJ1-5
D gene: .

CDR3 protein: CASSSGGSYGYTF
CDR3 DNA: TGTGCCAGCAGCTCCGGGGGGAGCTATGGCTACACCTTC
V gene: TRBV5-5
clone size: few
CDR3 length: 13
J gene: TRBJ1-2
D gene: .

CDR3 protein: CASSVGVGRRGLRETQYF
CDR3 DNA: TGTGCCAGCAGCGTAGGGGTCGGCAGGCGGGGGTTACGGGAGACCCAGTACTTC
V gene: TRBV9
clone size: .
CDR3 length: 18
J gene: TRBJ2-5
D gene: TRBD2

CDR3 protein: CASSILGLGDQPQHF
CDR3 DNA: TGTGCCAGTAGTATTCTGGGGCTAGGGGATCAGCCCCAGCATTTT
V gene: TRBV19
clone size: .
CDR3 length: 15
J gene: TRBJ1-5
D gene: .

CDR3 protein: CASSVGGQGDEQYF
CDR3 DNA: TGTGCCAGCAGCGTAGGAGGTCAGGGCGACGAGCAGTACTTC
V gene: TRBV9
clone size: .
CDR3 length: 14
J gene: TRBJ2-7
D gene: .

CDR3 protein: CASSGQVNTEAFF
CDR3 DNA: TGTGCCAGCAGTGGACAGGTGAACACTGAAGCTTTCTTT
V gene: TRBV25-1
clone size: .
CDR3 length: 13
J gene: TRBJ1-1
D gene: .

CDR3 protein: CASSLGTSGIPEQYF
CDR3 DNA: TGCGCCAGCAGCTTGGGGACTAGCGGGATTCCCGAGCAGTACTTC
V gene: TRBV5-1
clone size: .
CDR3 length: 15
J gene: TRBJ2-7
D gene: TRBD2

CDR3 protein: CASSRSDRGYNEKLFF
CDR3 DNA: TGTGCCAGCAGCCGGTCCGACAGGGGCTATAATGAAAAACTGTTTTTT
V gene: TRBV7-8
clone size: .
CDR3 length: 16
J gene: TRBJ1-4
D gene: TRBD1

CDR3 protein: CASSEEVASDTQYF
CDR3 DNA: TGCGCCAGCAGTGAGGAGGTAGCCTCAGATACGCAGTATTTT
V gene: TRBV10-1
clone size: .
CDR3 length: 14
J gene: TRBJ2-3
D gene: .

CDR3 protein: CASSLQGEGETQYF
CDR3 DNA: TGTGCCAGCAGTTTACAAGGGGAGGGAGAGACCCAGTACTTC
V gene: TRBV27
clone size: .
CDR3 length: 14
J gene: TRBJ2-5
D gene: TRBD2

CDR3 protein: CASSPGQGRNEQFF
CDR3 DNA: TGTGCCAGCAGCCCGGGACAGGGCCGCAATGAGCAGTTCTTC
V gene: TRBV11-3
clone size: .
CDR3 length: 14
J gene: TRBJ2-1
D gene: TRBD1

CDR3 protein: CASSSQNPTGYNEQFF
CDR3 DNA: TGCGCCAGCAGCTCCCAAAATCCGACGGGTTACAATGAGCAGTTCTTC
V gene: TRBV5-1
clone size: .
CDR3 length: 16
J gene: TRBJ2-1
D gene: .

CDR3 protein: CASSLWAGSETQYF
CDR3 DNA: TGTGCCAGCAGCTTATGGGCAGGTTCAGAGACCCAGTACTTC
V gene: TRBV13
clone size: few
CDR3 length: 14
J gene: TRBJ2-5
D gene: .

CDR3 protein: CASSHPPGQFLDTQYF
CDR3 DNA: TGTGCCAGCAGTCACCCCCCGGGACAGTTTTTAGATACGCAGTATTTT
V gene: TRBV5-4
clone size: few
CDR3 length: 16
J gene: TRBJ2-3
D gene: TRBD1

CDR3 protein: CAWRARDRGLQPQHF
CDR3 DNA: TGTGCCTGGAGGGCCCGGGACAGGGGGCTGCAGCCCCAGCATTTT
V gene: TRBV30
clone size: .
CDR3 length: 15
J gene: TRBJ1-5
D gene: TRBD1

CDR3 protein: CASSKGPRGVENTIYF
CDR3 DNA: TGTGCCAGTAGTAAGGGACCCAGGGGAGTTGAAAACACCATATATTTT
V gene: TRBV19
clone size: .
CDR3 length: 16
J gene: TRBJ1-3
D gene: .

CDR3 protein: CSVEVGRNLYEQYF
CDR3 DNA: TGCAGCGTTGAAGTGGGCAGGAACCTCTACGAGCAGTACTTC
V gene: TRBV29-1
clone size: .
CDR3 length: 14
J gene: TRBJ2-7
D gene: .

CDR3 protein: CATSRYPTNEKLFF
CDR3 DNA: TGTGCCACCTCACGGTACCCAACTAATGAAAAACTGTTTTTT
V gene: TRBV27
clone size: .
CDR3 length: 14
J gene: TRBJ1-4
D gene: .

CDR3 protein: CSVEVRPGGLSTEAFF
CDR3 DNA: TGCAGCGTTGAAGTCAGGCCAGGGGGCCTTAGCACTGAAGCTTTCTTT
V gene: TRBV29-1
clone size: .
CDR3 length: 16
J gene: TRBJ1-1
D gene: TRBD1

CDR3 protein: CASSLEPPDRSYGYTF
CDR3 DNA: TGTGCCAGCAGCTTGGAGCCCCCCGACAGGTCCTATGGCTACACCTTC
V gene: TRBV5-5
clone size: .
CDR3 length: 16
J gene: TRBJ1-2
D gene: .

CDR3 protein: CASSADRVRVLGELFF
CDR3 DNA: TGTGCCAGCAGTGCCGACAGGGTGAGGGTTCTGGGGGAACTGTTTTTT
V gene: TRBV6-1
clone size: .
CDR3 length: 16
J gene: TRBJ1-4
D gene: TRBD1

CDR3 protein: CAWKRKGGATAVFF
CDR3 DNA: TGTGCCTGGAAGAGGAAGGGAGGGGCGACGGCTGTGTTCTTT
V gene: TRBV30
clone size: once
CDR3 length: 14
J gene: TRBJ1-1
D gene: .

CDR3 protein: CASSPDGANTEAFF
CDR3 DNA: TGTGCCAGCAGTCCCGATGGGGCGAACACTGAAGCTTTCTTT
V gene: TRBV2
clone size: few
CDR3 length: 14
J gene: TRBJ1-1
D gene: .

CDR3 protein: CSVDVLAGVDTQYF
CDR3 DNA: TGCAGCGTTGATGTACTAGCGGGAGTTGATACGCAGTATTTT
V gene: TRBV29-1
clone size: .
CDR3 length: 14
J gene: TRBJ2-3
D gene: TRBD2

CDR3 protein: CASLQYTEAFF
CDR3 DNA: TGTGCCAGCCTCCAGTACACTGAAGCTTTCTTT
V gene: TRBV6-1
clone size: once
CDR3 length: 11
J gene: TRBJ1-1
D gene: .

CDR3 protein: CASSGRDRGAFRLFF
CDR3 DNA: TGTGCCAGCAGCGGAAGGGACAGGGGGGCCTTTAGACTGTTTTTT
V gene: TRBV7-2
clone size: .
CDR3 length: 15
J gene: TRBJ1-4
D gene: TRBD1

CDR3 protein: CASSSGLAQTDTQYF
CDR3 DNA: TGTGCCAGCAGCTCCGGACTAGCGCAAACAGATACGCAGTATTTT
V gene: TRBV5-8
clone size: .
CDR3 length: 15
J gene: TRBJ2-3
D gene: TRBD2